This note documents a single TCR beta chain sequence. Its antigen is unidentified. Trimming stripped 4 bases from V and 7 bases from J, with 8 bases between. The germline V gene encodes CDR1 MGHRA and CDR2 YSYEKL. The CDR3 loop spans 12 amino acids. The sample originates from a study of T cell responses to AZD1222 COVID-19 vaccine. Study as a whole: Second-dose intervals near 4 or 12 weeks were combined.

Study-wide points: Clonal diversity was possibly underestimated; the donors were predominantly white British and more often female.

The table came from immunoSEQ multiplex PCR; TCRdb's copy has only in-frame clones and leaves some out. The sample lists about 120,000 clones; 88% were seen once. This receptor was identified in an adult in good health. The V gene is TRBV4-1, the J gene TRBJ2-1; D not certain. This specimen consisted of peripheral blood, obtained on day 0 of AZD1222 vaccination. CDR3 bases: TGCGCCAGCAGCCCCCAAAAGAATGAGCAGTTCTTC. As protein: CASSPQKNEQFF.